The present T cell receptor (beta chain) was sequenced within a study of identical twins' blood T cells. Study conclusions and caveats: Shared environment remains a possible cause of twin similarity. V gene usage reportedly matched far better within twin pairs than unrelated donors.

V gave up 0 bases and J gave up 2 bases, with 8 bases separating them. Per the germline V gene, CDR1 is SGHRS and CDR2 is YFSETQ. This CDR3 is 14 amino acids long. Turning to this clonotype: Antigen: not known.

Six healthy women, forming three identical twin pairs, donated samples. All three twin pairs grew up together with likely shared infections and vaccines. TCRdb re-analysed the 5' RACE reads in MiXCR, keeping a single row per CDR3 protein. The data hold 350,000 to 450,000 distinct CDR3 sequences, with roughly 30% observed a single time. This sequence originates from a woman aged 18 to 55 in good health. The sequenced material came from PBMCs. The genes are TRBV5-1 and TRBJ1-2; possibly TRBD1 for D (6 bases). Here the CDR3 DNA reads TGCGCCAGCAGCTTGGCGACAGGAAACTATGGCTACACCTTC. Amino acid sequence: CASSLATGNYGYTF.